This T cell receptor (beta chain) was recovered during a study of T cell clonality in common variable immunodeficiency. Some clones are missing from TCRdb's copy, which holds only in-frame ones; the method was immunoSEQ multiplex PCR. The sample includes about 55,000 clones, none of them occurring once. In its sample, this clone was seen many times. The antigen remains undetermined. The junction does not match germline at one end; this may be a read error. General study results and limits: Compared with healthy controls, CVID subjects showed increased TCRbeta clonality, mostly in about a third. What drives increased CVID clonality needs T cell subpopulation sequencing. CVID subjects shared fewer TCRbeta clones than healthy controls did.

This TCR came from a person between 18 and 75 years old in good health. The sequenced material came from peripheral blood mononuclear cells.

The CDR3 is CASKTGMNTEAFF. The covered CDR3 bases are TGTGCGAGCAAGACAGGGATGAACACTGAA. The J gene is TRBJ1-1, the V gene TRBV7-9; 7 bases match TRBD1. The sequenced fragment ends 3 residues before the CDR3 boundary, so the rest is inferred from the germline J gene. Germline values: CDR1 SEHNR, CDR2 FQNEAQ (reference sequence). The CDR3 sequence is 13 residues long.